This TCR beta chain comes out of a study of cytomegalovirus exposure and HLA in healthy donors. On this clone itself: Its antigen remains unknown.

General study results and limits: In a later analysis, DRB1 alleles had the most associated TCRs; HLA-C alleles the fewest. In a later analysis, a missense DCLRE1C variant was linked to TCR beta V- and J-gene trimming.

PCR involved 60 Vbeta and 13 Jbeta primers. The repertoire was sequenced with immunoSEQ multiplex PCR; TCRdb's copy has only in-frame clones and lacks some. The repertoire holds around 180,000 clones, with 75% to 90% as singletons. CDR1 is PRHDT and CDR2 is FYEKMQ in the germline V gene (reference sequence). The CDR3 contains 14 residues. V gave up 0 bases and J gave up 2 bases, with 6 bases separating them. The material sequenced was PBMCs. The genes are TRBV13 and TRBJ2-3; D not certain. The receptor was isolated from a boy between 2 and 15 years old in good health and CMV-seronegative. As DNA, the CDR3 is TGTGCCAGCAGCTTAGGACAGATCACAGATACGCAGTATTTT. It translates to CASSLGQITDTQYF.